These 27 T cell receptor beta chains originate from one sample sequenced in a study of vaccination and CD4 T cells after COVID-19. Regarding time point: late sampling 161 to 241 days after vaccination in a few convalescent patients. Stated treatment: roughly 10-day PBMC culture with coronavirus spike peptide pools or control peptides (ViraFEST assay). Cultured CD4+ T cells had their DNA profiled by the Oncomine TCR Beta short-read assay. TCRdb reanalysed the PCR reads using MiXCR and keeps one entry per CDR3 protein. The sample contains about 17,000 distinct CDR3 sequences, 45% to 60% of which appear only once. Their specific antigens are unknown. The input for sequencing was CD4+ T cells from blood, cultured in vitro, taken about 7 months after SARS-CoV-2 vaccination. The receptors here all came from a human donor who had recovered from COVID-19.

V is TRBV6-5 and J is TRBJ1-5; possibly TRBD1 for D (5 bases). Trimming took off 2 bases at V and 5 bases at J, with 13 bases between the two ends. Germline CDR1 reads MNHEY; CDR2 reads SVGAGI. There are 15 residues in the CDR3. CDR3 bases: TGTGCCAGCAGTTACGTGGGGGGAAGCGATCAGCCCCAGCATTTT. Its translation: CASSYVGGSDQPQHF.

This clonotype showed up just a few times. The CDR3 DNA follows: TGTGCCAGCAGTTACGGGCTAGCGGGAGTTCAGGGCGCCCAGTACTTC. Its protein is CASSYGLAGVQGAQYF. V usage is TRBV6-5 and J usage is TRBJ2-5, with 10 positions matching TRBD2. Germline trimming cut 2 bases from V and 9 bases from J; bases unmatched to any gene: 12. CDR1 is MNHEY, CDR2 SVGAGI, per germline. The CDR3 covers 16 residues.

The CDR3 DNA reads TGTGCCAGCAGCTTAGGCCGGACAAGCTCTGGAAACACCATATATTTT. Translation gives CASSLGRTSSGNTIYF. The chain combines TRBV7-9 with TRBJ1-3, with D perhaps TRBD1 (5 bases). Trimming cost V 1 base and J 0 bases, with 10 bases left between them. The CDR3 contains 16 residues. CDR1 SEHNR and CDR2 FQNEAQ come from the germline V gene (reference sequence).

This clonotype was observed a handful of times. V gene TRBV20-1 combines with J gene TRBJ2-7; D is perhaps TRBD2 (5 bases). In germline, CDR1 is DFQATT, CDR2 SNEGSKA (reference sequence). V was shortened by 2 bases and J by 4 bases, with 9 bases between the two germline ends. The CDR3 spans 12 residues. For the CDR3, the DNA is TGCAGTGCTAGACCTTCGGGATACGAGCAGTACTTC. Its translation: CSARPSGYEQYF.

This chain uses TRBV20-1 with TRBJ1-2; no firm D call. This CDR3 region has 11 residues. V lost 5 bases and J lost 8, with 12 bases in between. The germline gives CDR1 DFQATT, CDR2 SNEGSKA (reference sequence). The CDR3 DNA reads as TGCAGTGCTGACACGACATTGGGCTACACCTTC. Translation gives CSADTTLGYTF.

The chain carries TRBV6-5 and TRBJ1-1; 7 bases map to TRBD1. The germline V gene has CDR1 MNHEY and CDR2 SVGAGI. This CDR3 has 14 residues. Trimming removed 4 bases from V and 4 bases from J; junction bases left unmatched: 6. The CDR3 DNA is TGTGCCAGCAGTTCCCCGACAGGGAGCACTGAAGCTTTCTTT. Protein sequence: CASSSPTGSTEAFF.

The V and J genes are TRBV10-3 and TRBJ1-5; D not certain. CDR3 size: 14 residues. Germline assignment: CDR1 ENHRY and CDR2 SYGVKD. V lost 3 bases and J 1 base, leaving 7 bases between the germline ends. The CDR3 nucleotides read TGTGCCATCAGTGACGGGATAAGCAATCAGCCCCAGCATTTT. Translation gives CAISDGISNQPQHF.

This clonotype was seen a single time. V usage is TRBV5-4 and J usage is TRBJ1-5; D not certain. V was trimmed by 0 bases and J by 7 bases, leaving 5 bases between them. Germline V gene lookup returns CDR1 SGHNT and CDR2 YYREEE (reference sequence). This CDR3 region has 12 residues. DNA of the CDR3: TGTGCCAGCAGCTTGGACCGACAGCCCCAGCATTTT. This translates into CASSLDRQPQHF.

The J gene is TRBJ1-2, the V gene TRBV7-8, with TRBD1 matching 9 bases. The CDR3 is 14 residues long. From germline, CDR1 is SGHVS and CDR2 FQNEAQ. Trimming took 3 bases from V and 6 from J; bases not matched to a gene: 5. The CDR3: CASSLDRGGHGYTF. CDR3 nucleotides: TGTGCCAGCAGCTTGGACAGGGGAGGGCATGGCTACACCTTC. Using reference TRBV7-8 and TRBJ1-2 for the parts outside the CDR3, the full variable domain is GAGVSQSPRYKVAKRGQDVALRCDPISGHVSLFWYQQALGQGPEFLTYFQNEAQLDKSGLPSDRFFAERPEGSVSTLKIQRTQQEDSAVYLCASSLDRGGHGYTFGSGTRLTVV.

The J gene is TRBJ2-3, the V gene TRBV20-1, with 8 bases matching TRBD1. The CDR3 consists of 15 residues. V dropped 2 bases and J dropped 4; count of bases not matched to a gene: 8. Germline CDR1 DFQATT, CDR2 SNEGSKA (reference sequence). As DNA, the CDR3 is TGCAGTGCTAGATTCAGGGGGCTAGTAGCAGATACGCAGTATTTT. This translates into CSARFRGLVADTQYF.

This rearrangement joins TRBV7-9 to TRBJ2-7; 9 nucleotides align to TRBD1. Looked up from germline, CDR1 is SEHNR and CDR2 is FQNEAQ (reference sequence). The CDR3 consists of 15 residues. Trimming took 5 bases from V and 7 from J; bases not matched to a gene: 12. The CDR3 coding sequence is TGTGCCAGCAGCCCCCTCTACAGGGGGCGTTTAGAGCAGTACTTC. Amino acid sequence: CASSPLYRGRLEQYF.

The CDR3, as DNA: TGCAGTGCTAGAGTACAGTGGCCCTACAATGAGCAGTTCTTC. It codes for CSARVQWPYNEQFF. The chain recombines TRBV20-1 with TRBJ2-1; no reliable D call. Germline V gene lookup returns CDR1 DFQATT and CDR2 SNEGSKA (reference sequence). There are 14 residues in the CDR3. V was trimmed by 1 base and J by 2 bases, leaving 9 bases between them.

The chain has TRBV7-9 and TRBJ1-3; TRBD1 agrees at 10 bases. V gave up 5 bases and J gave up 0 bases; unmatched junction bases: 4. The CDR3 is 16 amino acids. Germline CDR1 and CDR2: SEHNR and FQNEAQ (reference sequence). CDR3 loop: CASSPGQGISGNTIYF. CDR3 DNA sequence: TGTGCCAGCAGCCCGGGACAGGGGATCTCTGGAAACACCATATATTTT. The full variable domain, its missing parts supplied by reference TRBV7-9 and TRBJ1-3, is DTGVSQNPRHKITKRGQNVTFRCDPISEHNRLYWYRQTLGQGPEFLTYFQNEAQLEKSRLLSDRFSAERPKGSFSTLEIQRTEQGDSAMYLCASSPGQGISGNTIYFGEGSWLTVV.

DNA of the CDR3: TGTGCCAGCTCAGGATCGAGGGCAGCAGATACGCAGTATTTT. Translated, it gives CASSGSRAADTQYF. V gene TRBV7-6 combines with J gene TRBJ2-3; maybe TRBD2 (5 bases). Germline loops: CDR1 SGHVS, CDR2 FNYEAQ. V shed 8 bases and J shed 4 bases, with 16 bases lying between them. The length of the CDR3 is 14 residues.

This clonotype was seen only a few times. The chain is built from TRBV20-1 and TRBJ2-3; TRBD2 aligns across 9 bases. The germline V gene has CDR1 DFQATT and CDR2 SNEGSKA (reference sequence). V lost 5 bases, J lost 0 bases, and 9 bases stayed unmatched. The CDR3 spans 16 residues. The CDR3, as DNA: TGCAGTGCTCTGATAGCGGGAGCACATAGCACAGATACGCAGTATTTT. Protein sequence: CSALIAGAHSTDTQYF.

J is TRBJ1-2 and V is TRBV11-3; 7 bases match TRBD1. Unmatched junction bases numbered 5, after V lost 0 bases and J lost 7 bases. The V gene's germline CDR1 is SGHNT and CDR2 YENEEA. This CDR3 has 14 residues. The chain's CDR3 is CASSLDGTVRGYTF. The CDR3 coding sequence is TGTGCCAGCAGCTTAGACGGGACAGTGCGTGGCTACACCTTC.

The rearrangement links TRBV20-1 to TRBJ2-3; TRBD1 might be the D (6 bases). The germline gives CDR1 DFQATT, CDR2 SNEGSKA (reference sequence). Trimming stripped 4 bases from V and 1 base from J, with 9 bases between. This CDR3 contains 13 residues. The CDR3 DNA follows: TGCAGTGCTACAGGACAGCGCACAGATACGCAGTATTTT. It specifies CSATGQRTDTQYF.

In this sample, this clonotype is hyperexpanded. The rearrangement links TRBV6-5 to TRBJ1-2; 9 bases are shared with TRBD1. The CDR3 has 15 amino acids. CDR1 and CDR2 from the germline V gene are MNHEY and SVGAGI. V shed 0 bases and J 4 bases; nucleotides not matched to a gene: 3. The chain's CDR3 is CASSYSTGGVYGYTF. The CDR3 nucleotides read TGTGCCAGCAGTTACTCGACAGGGGGTGTCTATGGCTACACCTTC.

The V gene is TRBV2, the J gene TRBJ1-2; possibly TRBD1 for D (6 bases). The V and J ends lost 5 bases and 7 bases respectively, with 17 bases between them. Germline CDR1 reads SNHLY; CDR2 reads FYNNEI. This CDR3 contains 14 residues. The CDR3 reads CASSPNTGFRGYTF. For the CDR3, the DNA is TGTGCCAGCAGTCCCAACACAGGGTTCCGTGGCTACACCTTC.

V is TRBV7-2 and J is TRBJ2-5, with TRBD2 matching 7 bases. Unmatched junction bases numbered 11, after V lost 5 bases and J lost 5 bases. The CDR3 spans 15 residues. Germline CDR1 SGHTA, CDR2 FQGNSA. DNA for the CDR3: TGTGCCAGCAGCCCCAATAGCGGGTTCGGTGAGACCCAGTACTTC. This translates into CASSPNSGFGETQYF.

The chain recombines TRBV20-1 with TRBJ2-5; 8 nucleotides agree with TRBD2. The CDR3 is 15 residues long. V lost 6 bases and J lost 0; bases outside the gene matches: 9. The germline V gene has CDR1 DFQATT and CDR2 SNEGSKA (reference sequence). The CDR3: CSARGAGAYQETQYF. The CDR3 DNA is TGCAGTGCCAGGGGAGCGGGGGCGTACCAAGAGACCCAGTACTTC.

The genes are TRBV20-1 and TRBJ2-7, with 11 nucleotides matching TRBD2. Germline CDR1 and CDR2: DFQATT and SNEGSKA (reference sequence). Trimming took 5 bases from V and 2 from J; bases not matched to a gene: 5. The CDR3 has 14 residues. The CDR3 region is CSAGTSGGAYEQYF. DNA for the CDR3: TGCAGTGCTGGAACTAGCGGGGGTGCCTACGAGCAGTACTTC.

This clonotype has only a few counts. The chain recombines TRBV10-3 with TRBJ1-1; tentatively, D is TRBD1 (6 bases). CDR3 size: 13 residues. The germline CDR1 and CDR2 sequences are ENHRY and SYGVKD. V shed 6 bases and J shed 4 bases, with 12 bases lying between them. CDR3 bases: TGTGCCATCAGATGGGACACGGCCACTGAAGCTTTCTTT. Residues: CAIRWDTATEAFF.

This chain links TRBV6-5 with TRBJ2-7, with 9 bases fitting TRBD2. The CDR3 contains 15 residues. J gave up 6 bases and V 0 bases, and 6 bases lay outside the gene matches. Germline lookup yields CDR1 MNHEY and CDR2 SVGAGI. The CDR3 reads CASSYSASGIGEQYF. The DNA for the CDR3 is TGTGCCAGCAGTTACTCTGCTAGCGGGATCGGCGAGCAGTACTTC.

This clonotype was recorded at least ten times. The V and J genes are TRBV20-1 and TRBJ2-2; D gene uncertain. The V gene lost 0 bases and the J gene lost 5 bases, with 10 bases spanning the gap. The CDR3 covers 14 residues. The germline V gene has CDR1 DFQATT and CDR2 SNEGSKA (reference sequence). This chain's CDR3 is CSARDPYGTGELFF. In DNA form, the CDR3 reads TGCAGTGCTAGAGATCCGTACGGGACCGGGGAGCTGTTTTTT.

By share, this clonotype ranks as medium-sized (0.01 to 0.1%). This sequence joins TRBV6-1 and TRBJ1-5, with TRBD1 matching 10 bases. The CDR3 length is 15 residues. The V and J ends lost 4 bases and 4 bases, in that order; junction bases with no gene match: 4. Germline assignment: CDR1 MNHNS and CDR2 SASEGT. CDR3 sequence: CASSVRGQGNQPQHF. CDR3 coding DNA: TGTGCCAGCAGTGTGCGGGGACAGGGGAATCAGCCCCAGCATTTT.

This clonotype was seen only once. This chain links TRBV11-3 with TRBJ1-6; D is possibly TRBD1 (5 bases). Between the trimmed V and J ends, which lost 3 bases and 0 bases, there was a span of 9 bases. The CDR3 length is 16 residues. CDR1 SGHNT and CDR2 YENEEA come from the germline V gene. The CDR3 loop reads CASSFGGSSYNSPLHF. CDR3 DNA sequence: TGTGCCAGCAGCTTTGGGGGGAGCTCCTATAATTCACCCCTCCACTTT.